This T cell receptor (beta chain) was sequenced for a study of cytomegalovirus exposure and HLA in healthy donors. Whole-study results and caveats: The TCR clusters that emerged in the first cohort tended, a later analysis found, to co-occur in the 120 or so validation repertoires. A few of the chains that were CMV-associated were confirmed in vitro to be specific for CMV antigens. Most TCR sequences were uncommon, yet certain public TCRs appeared in many donors.

Profiled with immunoSEQ multiplex PCR; TCRdb holds only in-frame clones, not every one. This table has under 200,000 clones, about nine tenths appearing once. The CDR3 is made up of 14 amino acids. Losses at the gene ends were 4 bases for V and 2 bases for J; bases not matched to a gene: 6. Germline V CDR1 and CDR2: SGHNT, YYREEE (reference sequence). With respect to this clone: Its antigen is not known.

This sequence joins TRBV5-4 and TRBJ2-7, with 7 bases aligning to TRBD2. Material for sequencing was PBMCs. This clonotype was obtained from a woman aged 18-29 years in good health and CMV-seropositive. CDR3 residues: CASSRTSTTYEQYF. The CDR3 coding sequence is TGTGCCAGCAGCCGGACTAGTACTACCTACGAGCAGTACTTC.